The text below deals with one T cell receptor (beta chain). The antigen remains unidentified. This entry belongs to a study of blood T cells in healthy people across ages. The ends were cut back, 4 bases at V and 6 bases at J, with 14 bases in the middle. The CDR3 contains 14 residues. Germline-derived CDR1 and CDR2 are SGHRS and YFSETQ. Sample-barcoded 5' priming and a J-beta primer mix drove a second PCR of roughly 6 to 12 cycles. TCRdb ran MiXCR on the 5' RACE reads and lists one entry per CDR3 protein. The repertoire holds 800,000 to 900,000 distinct CDR3 sequences, with approximately 59% as singletons. General study findings and limits: No one knew whether donors had CMV, which possibly confounded expanded clonotype changes. Long-lived donors carried more naive CD4+ cells and greater diversity than aged donors.

The sample was blood. The receptor was derived from a man aged 25 to 40 in good health. The chain employs TRBV5-1 and TRBJ2-1; D is unclear. CDR3 nucleotide sequence: TGCGCCAGCAGCCCCCGTGGGGTGGGCAATGAGCAGTTCTTC. Its protein is CASSPRGVGNEQFF.